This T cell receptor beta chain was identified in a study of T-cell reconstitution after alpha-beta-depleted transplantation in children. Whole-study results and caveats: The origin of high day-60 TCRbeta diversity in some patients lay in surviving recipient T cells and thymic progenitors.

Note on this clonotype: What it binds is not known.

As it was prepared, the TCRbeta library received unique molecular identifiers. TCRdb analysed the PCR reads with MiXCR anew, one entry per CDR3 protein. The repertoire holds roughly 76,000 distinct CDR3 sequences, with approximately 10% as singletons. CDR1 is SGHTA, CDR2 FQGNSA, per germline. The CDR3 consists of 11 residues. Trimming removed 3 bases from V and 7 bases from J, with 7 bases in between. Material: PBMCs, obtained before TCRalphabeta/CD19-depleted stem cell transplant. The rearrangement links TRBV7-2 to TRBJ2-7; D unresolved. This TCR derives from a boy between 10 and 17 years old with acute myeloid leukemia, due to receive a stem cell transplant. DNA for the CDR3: TGTGCCAGCAGCTTGGGTCCGGAGCAGTACTTC. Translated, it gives CASSLGPEQYF. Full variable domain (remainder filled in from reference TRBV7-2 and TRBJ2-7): GAGVSQSPSNKVTEKGKDVELRCDPISGHTALYWYRQSLGQGLEFLIYFQGNSAPDKSGLPSDRFSAERTGGSVSTLTIQRTQQEDSAVYLCASSLGPEQYFGPGTRLTVT.